These 31 T cell receptor beta chains originate from one sample sequenced in a study of cytomegalovirus exposure and HLA in healthy donors. 60 Vbeta and 13 Jbeta primers were used in PCR. The data were produced by immunoSEQ multiplex PCR, yet TCRdb's version contains in-frame clones alone and is incomplete. Among about 37,000 clones listed, roughly 76% were seen once. Sequencing was carried out using PBMCs. The receptors shown here come from a woman aged 40 to 49 in good health and CMV-seronegative.

This clone has just one count. The chain employs TRBV7-8 and TRBJ2-6; the match to TRBD1 covers 10 bases. Trimming took 1 base from V and 2 from J; bases not matched to a gene: 17. The V gene's germline CDR1 is SGHVS and CDR2 FQNEAQ. The CDR3 sequence is 22 residues long. The CDR3 loop is CASSLVPPGQGFWSAGANVLTF. The CDR3 DNA is TGTGCCAGCAGCTTAGTCCCCCCGGGACAGGGGTTCTGGAGTGCTGGGGCCAACGTCCTGACTTTC.

The rearrangement links TRBV19 to TRBJ1-2; 7 bases fit TRBD1. Germline assignment: CDR1 LNHDA and CDR2 SQIVND (reference sequence). The CDR3 spans 14 residues. J was trimmed by 2 bases and V by 6 bases; bases with no gene match: 6. CDR3 sequence reads: CASRMTGPNYGYTF. The CDR3 DNA sequence: TGTGCCAGTAGGATGACAGGGCCAAACTATGGCTACACCTTC.

This clone showed up just once. The rearrangement uses TRBV7-2 and TRBJ2-3; D is undetermined. The CDR3 is 12 residues long. Per germline, CDR1 SGHTA and CDR2 FQGNSA. With 5 bases removed from V and 5 bases from J, the gap between germline ends came to 8 bases. The CDR3 loop is CASSPARDTQYF. In DNA form, the CDR3 reads TGTGCCAGCAGCCCCGCTAGAGATACGCAGTATTTT.

The V gene is TRBV25-1, the J gene TRBJ1-1; weak D call: TRBD1 (5 bases). CDR3 length: 13 residues. V was cut by 6 bases and J by 5 bases, with 13 bases left in between. Germline-derived CDR1 and CDR2 are MGHDK and SYGVNS. This chain's CDR3 is CASRGTGGTEAFF. The CDR3 DNA reads TGTGCCAGCAGGGGGACTGGCGGGACTGAAGCTTTCTTT.

The rearrangement uses TRBV29-1 and TRBJ1-1, with 7 bases aligning to TRBD1. The ends lost 5 bases at V and 2 bases at J; junction bases unmatched: 5. The CDR3 runs to 13 residues. CDR1 is SQVTM and CDR2 is ANQGSEA in the germline V gene. The chain's CDR3 is CSVTQGTNTEAFF. The CDR3 DNA is TGCAGCGTTACACAGGGGACCAACACTGAAGCTTTCTTT.

A single count supports this clone. This chain joins TRBV11-2 and TRBJ1-5; tentatively, D is TRBD1 (6 bases). There are 13 residues in the CDR3. The V and J ends lost 3 bases and 11 bases respectively, with 14 bases between them. Germline V CDR1 and CDR2: SGHAT, FQNNGV. In DNA, the CDR3 is TGTGCCAGCAGCTTGGGGGGGGCATCAGCCCAGCATTTT. Protein: CASSLGGASAQHF.

This clone was counted once. This chain joins TRBV18 and TRBJ2-2, with 8 bases fitting TRBD2. This CDR3 is built from 16 residues. Germline lookup yields CDR1 KGHSH and CDR2 LQKENI. V trimming: 0 bases; J trimming: 5 bases; junction bases outside the gene matches: 5. The CDR3 spells CASSPPGTRGTGELFF. For the CDR3, the DNA is TGTGCCAGCTCACCACCCGGGACTAGGGGGACCGGGGAGCTGTTTTTT.

The chain uses TRBV6-1 and TRBJ1-5; possible D gene TRBD1, 5 bases. Germline lookup yields CDR1 MNHNS and CDR2 SASEGT. V lost 6 bases and J lost 4, with 10 bases in between. CDR3 length equals 13 residues. As DNA, the CDR3 is TGTGCCAGCAGGGGGGGGTATAATCAGCCCCAGCATTTT. Residues: CASRGGYNQPQHF.

J is TRBJ1-2 and V is TRBV18; the D is unclear. The CDR3 length is 12 residues. Trimming shortened V by 5 bases and J by 8 bases, and 12 bases separated the two germline ends. Germline CDR1 is KGHSH and CDR2 is LQKENI. CDR3 bases: TGTGCCAGCTCAAAGTCCCAGCGGGGCTACACCTTC. This sequence encodes CASSKSQRGYTF.

The CDR3 here is CASSSEPGLTEAFF. CDR3 in DNA: TGTGCCAGCTCTTCTGAACCAGGGTTAACTGAAGCTTTCTTT. The chain has TRBV10-3 and TRBJ1-1; a possible D gene is TRBD1 (5 bases). Germline lookup yields CDR1 ENHRY and CDR2 SYGVKD. V dropped 10 bases and J dropped 5 bases, with 20 bases sitting between them. This CDR3 has 14 amino acids.

V and J are TRBV2 and TRBJ1-5, with D tentatively TRBD1 (6 bases). This CDR3 has 13 residues. V was trimmed by 4 bases and J by 10 bases, leaving 14 bases between them. The germline V gene has CDR1 SNHLY and CDR2 FYNNEI. The CDR3 sequence: CASSVDRNEPQHF. The CDR3 nucleotides read TGTGCCAGCAGTGTGGACAGAAACGAACCCCAGCATTTT.

V is TRBV28 and J is TRBJ1-4; TRBD1 agrees at 7 bases. V shed 2 bases and J 8 bases; nucleotides not matched to a gene: 8. The germline gives CDR1 MDHEN, CDR2 SYDVKM. The CDR3 is made up of 15 amino acids. This CDR3 is CASSLPRTGSEKLFF. CDR3 DNA: TGTGCCAGCAGTTTACCCCGGACAGGTTCGGAAAAACTGTTTTTT.

V is TRBV5-1 and J is TRBJ2-2, with D possibly TRBD1 on 6 matching bases. Germline CDR1 is SGHRS and CDR2 is YFSETQ. Trimming removed 5 bases at V and 0 bases at J, with 14 bases between. The CDR3 runs 16 residues. In DNA form, the CDR3 reads TGCGCCAGCAGACCGATACAGGGATCGAACACCGGGGAGCTGTTTTTT. This encodes CASRPIQGSNTGELFF.

The rearrangement joins TRBV27 to TRBJ2-1; 7 bases line up with TRBD1. Germline assignment: CDR1 MNHEY and CDR2 SMNVEV (reference sequence). V shed 2 bases, J shed 7 bases, and the junction held 14 bases outside the gene matches. This CDR3 is 17 amino acids long. CDR3 nucleotide sequence: TGTGCCAGCAGTTTAGGTAGGGGGCCCCTTGGTTTGAATGAGCAGTTCTTC. It translates to CASSLGRGPLGLNEQFF.

The genes are TRBV25-1 and TRBJ2-5; D is unresolved. Trimming stripped 3 bases from V and 0 bases from J, with 5 bases between. Germline V CDR1 and CDR2: MGHDK, SYGVNS. The length of the CDR3 is 13 residues. CDR3 sequence reads: CASSDEYQETQYF. CDR3 nucleotides: TGTGCCAGCAGTGACGAGTACCAAGAGACCCAGTACTTC.

V usage is TRBV4-3 and J usage is TRBJ1-1; a weak D match, TRBD1 (6 bases). The CDR3 loop spans 20 amino acids. Germline lookup yields CDR1 LGHNA and CDR2 YSLEER. The germline V and J ends were trimmed by 4 bases and 2 bases, with 29 bases remaining between them. The DNA for the CDR3 is TGCGCCAGCAGCCCTAAGGTTGCTGGGTGGGGAGACAGGTCCAACACTGAAGCTTTCTTT. This translates into CASSPKVAGWGDRSNTEAFF.

The chain uses TRBV19 and TRBJ1-1; 8 bases match TRBD1. This CDR3 is built from 14 residues. After removal of 8 bases from V and 0 bases from J, the junction contained 5 bases not matched to a gene. The germline V gene has CDR1 LNHDA and CDR2 SQIVND (reference sequence). CDR3 bases: TGTGCCAGTGGGGGACAGGCTTTGAACACTGAAGCTTTCTTT. Translation: CASGGQALNTEAFF.

The chain carries TRBV23-1 and TRBJ1-6; D might be TRBD1 (6 bases). TRBV23-1 is designated an ORF whose function remains uncertain. The CDR3 sequence is 15 residues long. Trimming took 1 base from V and 5 from J, leaving 9 bases between them. Here the CDR3 reads CASSQFQGNNSPLHF. CDR3 DNA: TGCGCCAGCAGTCAATTTCAGGGGAATAATTCACCCCTCCACTTT.

The chain recombines TRBV7-2 with TRBJ2-3, with a tentative D call TRBD1 (6 bases). V was cut by 6 bases and J by 3 bases, with 16 bases left in between. CDR1 and CDR2 (germline): SGHTA, FQGNSA. The CDR3 runs to 15 residues. The chain's CDR3 is CASSSVGTPTDTQYF. CDR3 DNA sequence: TGTGCCAGCAGTTCTGTGGGGACACCGACAGATACGCAGTATTTT.

The chain has TRBV7-2 and TRBJ1-5; 7 bases map to TRBD1. This CDR3 is built from 15 residues. The V gene's germline CDR1 is SGHTA and CDR2 FQGNSA. With 5 bases clipped from V and 0 bases from J, the junction kept 4 bases outside the gene matches. CDR3 DNA: TGTGCCAGCAGCAGGGACAGTACTAGCAATCAGCCCCAGCATTTT. It yields the protein CASSRDSTSNQPQHF.

In its sample, this clone was seen once. The rearrangement uses TRBV13 and TRBJ1-1, with TRBD1 as a possible D gene (5 bases). Germline V gene lookup returns CDR1 PRHDT and CDR2 FYEKMQ (reference sequence). Trimming stripped 5 bases from V and 0 bases from J, with 25 bases between. The CDR3 sequence is 19 residues long. The CDR3 sequence: CASSPIAQDVFIMNTEAFF. In DNA, the CDR3 is TGTGCCAGCAGCCCCATCGCACAGGATGTGTTCATCATGAACACTGAAGCTTTCTTT.

V and J are TRBV7-8 and TRBJ1-2; D is unresolved. The CDR3 has 13 amino acids. Trimming shortened V by 5 bases and J by 4 bases, and 11 bases separated the two germline ends. Germline CDR1 SGHVS, CDR2 FQNEAQ. The CDR3 loop is CASSAGILYGYTF. In nucleotides, the CDR3 is TGTGCCAGCAGCGCGGGGATCCTCTATGGCTACACCTTC.

The DNA of the CDR3 is TGTGCCAGCAGCTCAAACAGTGACGGCTACACCTTC. Translated, it gives CASSSNSDGYTF. The J gene is TRBJ1-2, the V gene TRBV7-6; D ambiguous. Germline V gene data show CDR1 as SGHVS and CDR2 as FNYEAQ. The CDR3 sequence is 12 residues long. Trimming cost V 4 bases and J 8 bases, with 11 bases left between them.

This clone was seen a single time. The chain uses TRBV6-1 and TRBJ2-5; 9 positions agree with TRBD2. Germline CDR1 and CDR2: MNHNS and SASEGT. This CDR3 has 16 residues. Trimming cost V 3 bases and J 1 base; bases outside gene matches: 6. The CDR3 region is CASSDFSGGFQETQYF. CDR3 bases: TGTGCCAGCAGTGACTTTAGCGGGGGTTTCCAAGAGACCCAGTACTTC.

The chain links TRBV4-3 to TRBJ1-4; 10 bases align to TRBD1. There are 15 residues in the CDR3. V dropped 4 bases and J dropped 6; count of bases not matched to a gene: 5. Germline CDR1 and CDR2: LGHNA and YSLEER. CDR3 nucleotides: TGCGCCAGCAGCCGTTCCGGGACAGGGGATGAAAAACTGTTTTTT. It specifies CASSRSGTGDEKLFF.

This clone came up a few times. At one of its ends the junction is not consistent with the germline gene, which may arise from a read error. The chain joins TRBV7-9 to TRBJ2-5; 7 positions match TRBD2. The CDR3 extends over 16 amino acids. Germline-derived CDR1 and CDR2 are SEHNR and FQNEAQ (reference sequence). This CDR3 reads CSSSLARTSGGETQYF. The CDR3 DNA reads as TGTTCCAGCAGCTTAGCGAGGACTAGTGGTGGGGAGACCCAGTACTTC. The entire variable domain, with the rest obtained from reference TRBV7-9 and TRBJ2-5, is as follows: DTGVSQNPRHKITKRGQNVTFRCDPISEHNRLYWYRQTLGQGPEFLTYFQNEAQLEKSRLLSDRFSAERPKGSFSTLEIQRTEQGDSAMYLCSSSLARTSGGETQYFGPGTRLLVL.

This chain connects TRBV28 to TRBJ1-2; TRBD1 agrees at 7 bases. Germline CDR1 and CDR2: MDHEN and SYDVKM. Germline trimming cut 5 bases from V and 2 bases from J; bases unmatched to any gene: 2. The CDR3 is made up of 13 amino acids. The CDR3 loop reads CASSKTGNYGYTF. In DNA form, the CDR3 reads TGTGCCAGCAGTAAGACAGGGAACTATGGCTACACCTTC.

The chain employs TRBV5-1 and TRBJ2-3; maybe TRBD2 (5 bases). The CDR3 spans 14 residues. Trimming took 4 bases from V and 4 from J, leaving 13 bases between them. From germline, CDR1 is SGHRS and CDR2 YFSETQ. CDR3 loop: CASSPGLVADTQYF. As DNA, the CDR3 is TGCGCCAGCAGCCCTGGACTTGTGGCAGATACGCAGTATTTT.

The chain employs TRBV2 and TRBJ2-5, with TRBD2 matching 13 bases. V was clipped by 5 bases and J by 1 base; unmatched bases: 4. Looked up from germline, CDR1 is SNHLY and CDR2 is FYNNEI. The CDR3 covers 16 residues. CDR3 DNA: TGTGCCAGCAGTCGGACTAGCGGGGGCCCCCAAGAGACCCAGTACTTC. It is translated as CASSRTSGGPQETQYF.

V gene TRBV5-6 combines with J gene TRBJ2-5; TRBD2 matches at 10 bases. Germline V gene lookup returns CDR1 SGHDT and CDR2 YYEEEE. The CDR3 spans 15 residues. The junction had 3 bases not matched to a gene; V was cut back by 0 bases and J by 4 bases. The CDR3 here is CASSLDLAGGETQYF. The DNA of the CDR3 is TGTGCCAGCAGCTTGGACTTAGCGGGGGGAGAGACCCAGTACTTC.

The chain is built from TRBV27 and TRBJ2-1; 11 positions match TRBD2. The CDR3 consists of 15 residues. Trimming removed 4 bases from V and 8 bases from J; junction bases left unmatched: 7. The germline V gene encodes CDR1 MNHEY and CDR2 SMNVEV (reference sequence). In DNA form, the CDR3 reads TGTGCCAGCAGTTATAGCGGGGGGGCCCTGGATGAGCAGTTCTTC. Translated, it gives CASSYSGGALDEQFF.